A few counts support the clone carrying this T cell receptor (beta chain). The data belong to a study of blood T cell repertoires in COVID-19. TCRdb keeps only in-frame clones here, not all; method: immunoSEQ multiplex PCR. Here the sample spans 150,000 to 200,000 clones, around three quarters being singletons. Per the germline V gene, CDR1 is SQVTM and CDR2 is ANQGSEA. The length of the CDR3 is 15 residues. V gave up 1 base and J gave up 2 bases; unmatched junction bases: 7. Sequencing used peripheral blood. This TCR was sampled from a man aged 60-69 years with active or convalescent COVID-19. The rearrangement uses TRBV29-1 and TRBJ1-2; TRBD1 agrees at 7 bases. Here the CDR3 reads CSVEGSTQGNYGYTF. The CDR3 nucleotides read TGCAGCGTTGAAGGGTCAACACAGGGGAACTATGGCTACACCTTC.